The 32 T cell receptor beta chains reported below all come from one sample, sequenced in a study of blood T cell repertoires in COVID-19. Some clones are missing from TCRdb's copy, which holds only in-frame ones; the method was immunoSEQ multiplex PCR. The table shows approximately 65,000 clones, with roughly nine tenths occurring only once. Sequencing used peripheral blood. The receptors shown here come from a woman aged 45-65 years with active COVID-19.

The CDR3 nucleotides read TGTGCCAGCTCAGCAAACATTCGCTCTGGGGCCAACGTCCTGACTTTC. Its protein product is CASSANIRSGANVLTF. The rearrangement joins TRBV18 to TRBJ2-6; unclear D gene. The germline V gene has CDR1 KGHSH and CDR2 LQKENI. The CDR3 loop spans 16 amino acids. V lost 5 bases, J lost 0 bases, and 11 bases lay in between.

The table lists this clone with a count of one. The V call is TRBV3-1 (or the pseudogene TRBV3-2), the J call TRBJ2-2; the match to TRBD2 covers 8 bases. CDR1 and CDR2 from the germline V gene are LGHDT and YNNKEL (reference sequence). The CDR3 consists of 17 residues. Trimming took 0 bases from V and 6 from J; bases not matched to a gene: 9. The CDR3 reads CASSQDASGLVSGELFF. In DNA, the CDR3 is TGTGCCAGCAGCCAAGATGCGTCGGGACTAGTTTCCGGGGAGCTGTTTTTT.

The chain is built from TRBV24-1 and TRBJ2-5, with TRBD2 matching 16 bases. V lost 9 bases to trimming and J lost 5 bases; unmatched junction nucleotides: 5. Looked up from germline, CDR1 is KGHDR and CDR2 is SFDVKD. The CDR3 contains 15 residues. The CDR3 loop reads CATPGLAGGNETQYF. In DNA form, the CDR3 reads TGTGCCACCCCGGGACTAGCGGGAGGGAATGAGACCCAGTACTTC.

In its sample, this clone was seen once. The chain is built from TRBV28 and TRBJ1-6, with D maybe TRBD1 (6 bases). Germline-derived CDR1 and CDR2 are MDHEN and SYDVKM. The CDR3 is 16 amino acids. Trimming cost V 10 bases and J 8 bases, with 24 bases left between them. The CDR3 here is CATTGFLGRGDSPLHF. CDR3 in DNA: TGTGCCACCACCGGGTTTTTGGGCAGGGGTGATTCACCCCTCCACTTT.

This clone was picked up one time. The V and J genes are TRBV5-1 and TRBJ2-3; weak D call: TRBD2 (5 bases). The V end lost 3 bases, the J end lost 6 bases, and 11 bases lay between the germline ends. The CDR3 is 13 residues long. CDR1 is SGHRS and CDR2 is YFSETQ in the germline V gene. This CDR3 reads CASSSPGGDTQYF. For the CDR3, the DNA is TGCGCCAGCAGCTCGCCGGGCGGGGATACGCAGTATTTT.

The gene calls are TRBV29-1 and TRBJ1-2, with TRBD1 matching 10 bases. Germline CDR1 SQVTM, CDR2 ANQGSEA. The CDR3 is 12 residues long. J lost 6 bases, V lost 7 bases, and 5 bases had no gene match. In DNA, the CDR3 is TGCAGCGCGGACAGGGGGTGGGATGGCTACACCTTC. Translating gives CSADRGWDGYTF.

The chain employs TRBV28 and TRBJ2-1; 7 bases fit TRBD1. The CDR3 contains 15 residues. CDR1 and CDR2 (germline): MDHEN, SYDVKM. Trimming cost V 6 bases and J 6 bases; bases outside gene matches: 11. In nucleotides, the CDR3 is TGTGCCAGCAGAAAACCGGGACAGATATTCAATGAGCAGTTCTTC. Protein product: CASRKPGQIFNEQFF.

This rearrangement joins TRBV7-9 to TRBJ1-6; D unresolved. V lost 1 base and J 5 bases, leaving 12 bases between the germline ends. Germline CDR1 reads SEHNR; CDR2 reads FQNEAQ (reference sequence). The CDR3 totals 16 residues. CDR3 in amino acids: CASSLVSGYDNSPLHF. As DNA, the CDR3 is TGTGCCAGCAGCTTAGTTTCGGGGTATGATAATTCACCCCTCCACTTT.

This chain joins TRBV30 and TRBJ1-5; TRBD1 is a possible D gene (5 bases). Trimming pared 3 bases from V and 3 bases from J, leaving 12 bases between. The CDR3 loop spans 14 amino acids. Per germline, CDR1 GTSNPN and CDR2 SVGIG (reference sequence). The CDR3 sequence is CAWRPTGYNQPQHF. The CDR3 nucleotides read TGTGCCTGGAGACCCACAGGTTACAATCAGCCCCAGCATTTT.

This sequence joins TRBV6-5 and TRBJ1-4; a possible D gene is TRBD1 (5 bases). From germline, CDR1 is MNHEY and CDR2 SVGAGI. The CDR3 loop spans 15 amino acids. Trimming removed 0 bases from V and 7 bases from J, with 12 bases in between. The CDR3 DNA follows: TGTGCCAGCAGTTACTCCGTCGGGACTGGTGAAAAACTGTTTTTT. Protein product: CASSYSVGTGEKLFF.

This chain joins TRBV6-5 and TRBJ2-7, with 7 nucleotides matching TRBD2. The junction had 10 bases not matched to a gene; V was cut back by 8 bases and J by 0 bases. CDR1 MNHEY and CDR2 SVGAGI come from the germline V gene. The CDR3 is made up of 15 amino acids. The CDR3 spells CASRLTGGSSYEQYF. Written as DNA, the CDR3 is TGTGCCAGCCGCCTAACCGGCGGGAGCTCCTACGAGCAGTACTTC.

The genes are TRBV6-6 and TRBJ2-5; tentative D call: TRBD1 (5 bases). V was trimmed by 6 bases and J by 1 base, leaving 18 bases between them. CDR1 and CDR2 from the germline V gene are MNHNY and SVGAGI (reference sequence). The CDR3 loop spans 16 amino acids. CDR3 region: CASRRSQGPTQETQYF. CDR3 bases: TGTGCCAGCAGACGCAGCCAGGGTCCCACCCAAGAGACCCAGTACTTC.

This clone was observed a handful of times. The rearrangement joins TRBV27 to TRBJ2-7, with TRBD2 identical over 11 bases. With V trimmed by 2 bases and J by 5 bases, 14 bases remained unmatched. This CDR3 is 18 amino acids long. CDR1 and CDR2 from the germline V gene are MNHEY and SMNVEV (reference sequence). CDR3: CASSLTSGSGFPEDEQYF. CDR3 bases: TGTGCCAGCAGTTTAACTAGCGGGAGTGGCTTCCCGGAGGACGAGCAGTACTTC.

V usage is TRBV18 and J usage is TRBJ2-1; D ambiguous. This CDR3 contains 14 residues. Between the trimmed V and J ends, which lost 1 base and 10 bases, there was a span of 14 bases. CDR1 KGHSH and CDR2 LQKENI come from the germline V gene. As DNA, the CDR3 is TGTGCCAGCTCACCACGGCTAGACTCTGACGAGCAGTTCTTC. As protein: CASSPRLDSDEQFF.

The chain is built from TRBV18 and TRBJ1-2, with 9 bases that match TRBD1. CDR1 is KGHSH and CDR2 is LQKENI in the germline V gene. The length of the CDR3 is 15 residues. Trimming removed 5 bases from V and 3 bases from J; junction bases left unmatched: 7. This CDR3 is CASSAQGAKDYGYTF. For the CDR3, the DNA is TGTGCCAGCTCAGCACAGGGGGCAAAGGACTATGGCTACACCTTC.

The chain recombines TRBV11-2 with TRBJ1-1; a possible D gene is TRBD1 (5 bases). Germline V gene sequence: CDR1 SGHAT, CDR2 FQNNGV. The CDR3 spans 15 residues. Trimming removed 5 bases from V and 4 bases from J, with 17 bases in between. The chain's CDR3 is CASSHIRRGRTEAFF. CDR3 nucleotide sequence: TGTGCCAGCAGCCATATCAGGAGGGGTCGCACTGAAGCTTTCTTT.

The chain uses TRBV20-1 and TRBJ1-1, with a possible D match to TRBD1 (6 bases). Germline V gene lookup returns CDR1 DFQATT and CDR2 SNEGSKA (reference sequence). This CDR3 has 11 amino acids. The V and J ends lost 7 bases and 5 bases respectively, with 11 bases between them. The CDR3 DNA is TGCAGTGGGACAGACGGGACTGAAGCTTTCTTT. Translating it yields CSGTDGTEAFF.

This clone was counted between two and nine times. The genes are TRBV4-2 and TRBJ2-3, with 8 bases aligning to TRBD2. V was clipped by 0 bases and J by 3 bases; unmatched bases: 2. The CDR3 has 15 amino acids. The germline V gene encodes CDR1 LGHNA and CDR2 YNFKEQ. CDR3 amino acids: CASSQELAGTDTQYF. CDR3 nucleotides: TGTGCCAGCAGCCAAGAGCTAGCGGGTACAGATACGCAGTATTTT.

The chain uses TRBV9 and TRBJ2-3; tentatively, D is TRBD2 (6 bases). Trimming removed 0 bases at V and 6 bases at J, with 14 bases between. Germline V lookup: CDR1 SGDLS, CDR2 YYNGEE. This CDR3 is 15 amino acids long. The chain's CDR3 is CASSVGRRRGDTQYF. The DNA for the CDR3 is TGTGCCAGCAGCGTAGGACGGCGGAGGGGTGATACGCAGTATTTT.

The CDR3 protein is CSVVDRVGQPQHF. In DNA form, the CDR3 reads TGCAGCGTCGTCGACAGGGTCGGGCAGCCCCAGCATTTT. The chain uses TRBV29-1 and TRBJ1-5; 7 nucleotides match TRBD1. The CDR3 extends over 13 amino acids. CDR1 SQVTM and CDR2 ANQGSEA come from the germline V gene. The V gene end was trimmed by 6 bases and the J gene end by 7 bases; junction bases not matched to a gene: 9.

The V gene is TRBV5-4, the J gene TRBJ1-4; tentatively, D is TRBD1 (6 bases). The CDR3 is made up of 19 amino acids. Trimming took 3 bases from V and 5 from J, leaving 26 bases between them. Germline loops: CDR1 SGHNT, CDR2 YYREEE (reference sequence). For the CDR3, the DNA is TGTGCCAGCAGCTCTCCCCCCCTGGGACAAGTCTCCGGAAATGAAAAACTGTTTTTT. Its translation is CASSSPPLGQVSGNEKLFF.

In nucleotides, the CDR3 is TGCGCCAGCAGCTTCTCCACTAGCGGGAGGACCGCCGGGCGCGAGCAGTACTTC. Encoded protein: CASSFSTSGRTAGREQYF. The rearrangement joins TRBV5-1 to TRBJ2-7; 12 bases are a match to TRBD2. With 2 bases clipped from V and 6 bases from J, the junction kept 15 bases outside the gene matches. Per germline, CDR1 SGHRS and CDR2 YFSETQ. The CDR3 extends over 18 amino acids.

This chain links TRBV12-3 or TRBV12-4 with TRBJ2-4, with a weak D call TRBD1 (5 bases). Trimming took off 7 bases at V and 7 bases at J, with 14 bases between the two ends. The CDR3 is 13 amino acids. DNA for the CDR3: TGTGCCAGCACTGGGGCGGAGTTGAACATTCAGTACTTC. The encoded protein is CASTGAELNIQYF.

The V gene is TRBV10-3, the J gene TRBJ2-3; TRBD2 aligns across 9 bases. Germline V lookup: CDR1 ENHRY, CDR2 SYGVKD. This CDR3 has 16 amino acids. J gave up 0 bases and V 5 bases, and 6 bases lay outside the gene matches. The CDR3 loop is CAISPSGKASTDTQYF. The CDR3 DNA reads TGTGCCATCAGTCCTAGCGGGAAGGCTAGCACAGATACGCAGTATTTT.

A word on this clone: The conserved phenylalanine or tryptophan normally closing the CDR3 is absent here, so this likely arose from a read error. The chain is built from TRBV11-2 and TRBJ1-2; 7 nucleotides line up with TRBD1. V shed 5 bases, J shed 4 bases, and the junction held 4 bases outside the gene matches. Germline V gives CDR1 SGHAT, CDR2 FQNNGV. CDR3 length equals 13 residues. The CDR3 loop reads CASSPRDSYGYTL. Written as DNA, the CDR3 is TGTGCCAGCAGCCCCCGGGACAGCTATGGCTACACCCTC.

This clone was seen only a few times. The CDR3 nucleotides read TGTGCCTGGAGCGTTCTCGACAGGGAGGACACTGAAGCTTTCTTT. Its translation is CAWSVLDREDTEAFF. The chain combines TRBV30 with TRBJ1-1; the match to TRBD1 covers 7 bases. The germline V gene has CDR1 GTSNPN and CDR2 SVGIG (reference sequence). The CDR3 extends over 15 amino acids. The J segment lost 3 bases and the V segment lost 3 bases, leaving 10 bases of the junction unmatched.

The genes are TRBV25-1 and TRBJ1-1; a weak D match, TRBD1 (6 bases). V dropped 1 base and J dropped 5 bases, with 11 bases sitting between them. Germline V gene sequence: CDR1 MGHDK, CDR2 SYGVNS. CDR3 size: 14 residues. CDR3 DNA: TGTGCCAGCAGTGAATGGGGGGGGCTGACTGAAGCTTTCTTT. Encoded protein: CASSEWGGLTEAFF.

V usage is TRBV5-1 and J usage is TRBJ1-2; D ambiguous. Germline CDR1 is SGHRS and CDR2 is YFSETQ. This CDR3 spans 13 amino acids. Trimming shortened V by 1 base and J by 3 bases, and 7 bases separated the two germline ends. CDR3 nucleotides: TGCGCCAGCAGCTTGCTCGGAGACTATGGCTACACCTTC. This codes for CASSLLGDYGYTF.

This clone was detected a few times. This sequence joins TRBV5-4 and TRBJ2-7; the D gene is possibly TRBD1 (5 bases). Looked up from germline, CDR1 is SGHNT and CDR2 is YYREEE (reference sequence). The CDR3 is 15 residues long. Trimming removed 4 bases at V and 0 bases at J, with 14 bases between. CDR3 sequence: CASSTGHLTSYEQYF. The CDR3 DNA is TGTGCCAGCAGCACTGGACACCTTACCTCCTACGAGCAGTACTTC.

The chain uses TRBV12-3 or TRBV12-4 and TRBJ1-1; D unresolved. This CDR3 is built from 13 residues. V shed 5 bases and J shed 4 bases, with 11 bases lying between them. The CDR3 DNA sequence: TGTGCCAGCAGTGAGGCGGAGGTCACTGAAGCTTTCTTT. Protein product: CASSEAEVTEAFF.

The chain couples TRBV9 to TRBJ1-4; TRBD1 aligns across 7 bases. The germline V gene has CDR1 SGDLS and CDR2 YYNGEE. The length of the CDR3 is 16 residues. The V segment lost 4 bases and the J segment 0 bases; nucleotides outside the gene matches: 6. Written as DNA, the CDR3 is TGTGCCAGCAGCTCAAACAGGGGAACAACTAATGAAAAACTGTTTTTT. It codes for CASSSNRGTTNEKLFF.

V gene TRBV4-1 combines with J gene TRBJ1-5; 12 nucleotides line up with TRBD1. CDR3 length: 16 residues. The ends lost 3 bases at V and 4 bases at J; junction bases unmatched: 4. From germline, CDR1 is MGHRA and CDR2 YSYEKL. CDR3: CASSHSGQGANQPQHF. The CDR3 DNA sequence: TGCGCCAGCAGCCATTCGGGACAGGGGGCGAATCAGCCCCAGCATTTT.